This is a list of T cell receptor beta chains from one sample in a study of control samples from healthy donors and cancer patients. The data were produced by immunoSEQ multiplex PCR, yet TCRdb's version contains in-frame clones alone and is incomplete. The sample lists 100,000 to 150,000 clones, more than 85% occurring once. Sequencing input: blood. The receptors originated from a man in his late teens or twenties in good health. CDR3s include the opening cysteine and the closing phenylalanine or tryptophan. A D gene is named only where the DNA matches it firmly. The size field is filled for only some rows; it gives once, few, many or a size class.

TRBD1	-	TRBV4-2	TRBJ2-2	CASSQDQEDRGRRTGELFF	TGTGCCAGCAGCCAAGATCAGGAGGACAGGGGGCGACGCACCGGGGAGCTGTTTTTT
-	-	TRBV28	TRBJ1-2	CASSLLQVASSGGYTF	TGTGCCAGCAGTTTGCTACAGGTCGCCTCCTCGGGGGGCTACACCTTC
TRBD1	-	TRBV18	TRBJ1-1	CASSPQGANTEAFF	TGTGCCAGCTCACCGCAGGGGGCGAACACTGAAGCTTTCTTT
-	-	TRBV2	TRBJ1-3	CASSEAIQGSGNTIYF	TGTGCCAGCAGTGAAGCGATACAGGGCTCTGGAAACACCATATATTTT
-	-	TRBV24-1	TRBJ2-3	CATSASRGWSTDTQYF	TGTGCCACCAGTGCGTCCCGGGGATGGAGCACAGATACGCAGTATTTT
-	once	TRBV6-5	TRBJ2-7	CASSYSAGTTYEQYF	TGTGCCAGCAGTTACTCGGCAGGGACCACCTACGAGCAGTACTTC
-	-	TRBV18	TRBJ1-4	CASSPNEKLFF	TGTGCCAGCTCACCCAATGAAAAACTGTTTTTT
-	-	TRBV5-1	TRBJ2-4	CASSLFRDGQNIQYF	TGCGCCAGCAGCTTGTTCAGGGATGGGCAAAACATTCAGTACTTC
TRBD2	-	TRBV3-1/TRBV3-2	TRBJ2-3	CASSQERTRPTDTQYF	TGTGCCAGCAGCCAAGAGAGGACTAGACCCACAGATACGCAGTATTTT
-	-	TRBV18	TRBJ2-3	CASSSIPGGGAGTDTQYF	TGTGCCAGCTCATCGATACCCGGTGGGGGCGCGGGCACAGATACGCAGTATTTT
-	-	TRBV9	TRBJ1-1	CASSVVPNTEAFF	TGTGCCAGCAGCGTAGTCCCAAACACTGAAGCTTTCTTT
-	-	TRBV7-2	TRBJ1-2	CASSFHGSNYGYTF	TGTGCCAGCAGCTTTCATGGGAGTAACTATGGCTACACCTTC
-	-	TRBV10-1	TRBJ2-1	CASSESGSSYNEQFF	TGCGCCAGCAGTGAGTCTGGCAGCTCCTACAATGAGCAGTTCTTC
TRBD1	-	TRBV19	TRBJ1-5	CASSRDRGGQPQHF	TGTGCCAGTAGCCGGGACAGGGGGGGTCAGCCCCAGCATTTT
TRBD1	-	TRBV30	TRBJ1-5	CAWSASKGQERGHQPQHF	TGTGCCTGGAGTGCTTCAAAAGGACAGGAGAGGGGCCATCAGCCCCAGCATTTT
-	-	TRBV5-1	TRBJ2-7	CASSLAASYEQYF	TGCGCCAGCAGCTTGGCCGCATCCTACGAGCAGTACTTC
TRBD1	-	TRBV10-3	TRBJ1-5	CAISAIGTGDQPQHF	TGTGCCATCAGCGCTATCGGGACAGGAGATCAGCCCCAGCATTTT
TRBD2	-	TRBV14	TRBJ2-1	CASSQGRGTSGYNEQFF	TGTGCCAGCAGCCAAGGTCGGGGGACTAGCGGATACAATGAGCAGTTCTTC
TRBD2	-	TRBV18	TRBJ2-1	CASSPAGLARVVQFF	TGTGCCAGCTCACCTGCCGGACTAGCGAGGGTGGTGCAGTTCTTC
-	-	TRBV7-7	TRBJ2-2	CASSPLGRQNTGELFF	TGTGCTAGCAGCCCCCTCGGGCGTCAGAACACCGGGGAGCTGTTTTTT
TRBD1	-	TRBV3-1/TRBV3-2	TRBJ2-5	CASSQDARGRQETQYF	TGTGCCAGCAGCCAAGATGCGAGGGGGCGTCAAGAGACCCAGTACTTC
-	-	TRBV27	TRBJ2-7	CASSFAWDSYEQYF	TGTGCCAGCAGTTTTGCGTGGGACTCCTACGAGCAGTACTTC
-	-	TRBV30	TRBJ1-2	CAWNGYTF	TGTGCCTGGAATGGCTACACCTTC
-	-	TRBV10-1	TRBJ2-1	CASSESETAYNEQFF	TGCGCCAGCAGTGAGTCAGAGACAGCCTACAATGAGCAGTTCTTC